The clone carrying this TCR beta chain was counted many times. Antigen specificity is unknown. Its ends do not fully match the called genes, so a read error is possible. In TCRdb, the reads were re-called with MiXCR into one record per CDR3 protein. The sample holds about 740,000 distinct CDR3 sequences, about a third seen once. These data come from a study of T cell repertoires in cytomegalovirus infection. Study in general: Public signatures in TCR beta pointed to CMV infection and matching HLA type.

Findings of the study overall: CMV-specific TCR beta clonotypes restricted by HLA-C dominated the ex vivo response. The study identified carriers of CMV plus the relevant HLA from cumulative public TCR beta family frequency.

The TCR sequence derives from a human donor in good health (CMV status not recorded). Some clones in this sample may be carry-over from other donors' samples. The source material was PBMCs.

The CDR3 region is CASSSRDSRHGEGF. The DNA for the CDR3 is TGTGCCAGCAGCTCCCGGGACAGCCGTCATGGGGAGGGCTTT. The V call is TRBV7-8, the J call TRBJ1-1, with 7 bases identical to TRBD1. Germline CDR1 SGHVS, CDR2 FQNEAQ. CDR3 length: 14 residues.